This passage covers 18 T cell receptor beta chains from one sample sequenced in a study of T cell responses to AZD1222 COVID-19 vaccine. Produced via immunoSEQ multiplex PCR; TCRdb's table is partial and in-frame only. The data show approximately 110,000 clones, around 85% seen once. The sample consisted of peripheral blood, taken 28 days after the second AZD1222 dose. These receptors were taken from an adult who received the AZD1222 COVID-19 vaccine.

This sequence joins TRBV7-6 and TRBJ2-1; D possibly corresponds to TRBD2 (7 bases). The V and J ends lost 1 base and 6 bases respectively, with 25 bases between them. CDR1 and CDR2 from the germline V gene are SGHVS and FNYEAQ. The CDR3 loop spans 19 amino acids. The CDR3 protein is CASSLVGFAGAVRRNEQFF. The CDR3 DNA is TGTGCCAGCAGCTTAGTAGGCTTCGCGGGGGCCGTGAGGCGCAATGAGCAGTTCTTC.

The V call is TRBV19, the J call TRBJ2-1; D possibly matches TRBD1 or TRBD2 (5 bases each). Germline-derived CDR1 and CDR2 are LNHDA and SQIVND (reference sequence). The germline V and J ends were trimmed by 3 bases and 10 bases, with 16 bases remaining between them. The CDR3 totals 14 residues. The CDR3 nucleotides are TGTGCCAGTAGTATCCGGGACCCACCAAGGGAGCAGTTCTTC. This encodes CASSIRDPPREQFF.

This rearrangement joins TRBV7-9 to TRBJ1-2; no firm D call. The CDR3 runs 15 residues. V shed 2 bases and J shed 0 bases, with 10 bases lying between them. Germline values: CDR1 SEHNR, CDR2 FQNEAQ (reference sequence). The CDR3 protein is CASSLIGSTNYGYTF. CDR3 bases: TGTGCCAGCAGCTTAATTGGCTCCACTAACTATGGCTACACCTTC.

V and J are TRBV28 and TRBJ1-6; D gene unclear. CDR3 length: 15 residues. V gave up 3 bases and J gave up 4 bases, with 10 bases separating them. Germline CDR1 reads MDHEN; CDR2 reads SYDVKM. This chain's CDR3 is CASSFGESYNSPLHF. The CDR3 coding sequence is TGTGCCAGCAGTTTTGGGGAATCTTATAATTCACCCCTCCACTTT.

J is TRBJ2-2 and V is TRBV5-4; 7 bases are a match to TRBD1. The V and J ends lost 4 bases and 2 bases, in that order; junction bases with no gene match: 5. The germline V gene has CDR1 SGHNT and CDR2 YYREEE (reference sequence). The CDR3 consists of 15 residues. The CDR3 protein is CASSARQGNTGELFF. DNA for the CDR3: TGTGCCAGCAGCGCTAGACAGGGCAACACCGGGGAGCTGTTTTTT.

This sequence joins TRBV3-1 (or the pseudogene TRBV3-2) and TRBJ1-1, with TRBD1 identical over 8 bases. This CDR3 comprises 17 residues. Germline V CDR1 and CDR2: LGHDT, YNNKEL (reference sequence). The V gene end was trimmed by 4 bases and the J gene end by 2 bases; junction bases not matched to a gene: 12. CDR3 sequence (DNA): TGTGCCAGCAGCCCCGGACAGGGAGCGTTATTAAACACTGAAGCTTTCTTT. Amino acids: CASSPGQGALLNTEAFF.

The CDR3 region is CASSLAGGQPQHF. The CDR3 region has the DNA TGTGCCAGCAGTTTAGCGGGGGGTCAGCCCCAGCATTTT. V and J are TRBV27 and TRBJ1-5; TRBD1 is a possible D gene (5 bases). Germline V gives CDR1 MNHEY, CDR2 SMNVEV (reference sequence). Trimming shortened V by 2 bases and J by 6 bases, and 8 bases separated the two germline ends. The length of the CDR3 is 13 residues.

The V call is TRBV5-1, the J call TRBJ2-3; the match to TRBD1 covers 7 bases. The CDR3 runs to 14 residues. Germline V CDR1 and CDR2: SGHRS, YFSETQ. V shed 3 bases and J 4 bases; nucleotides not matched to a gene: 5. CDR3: CASSSSTGADTQYF. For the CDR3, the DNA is TGCGCCAGCAGCTCCTCCACAGGGGCAGATACGCAGTATTTT.

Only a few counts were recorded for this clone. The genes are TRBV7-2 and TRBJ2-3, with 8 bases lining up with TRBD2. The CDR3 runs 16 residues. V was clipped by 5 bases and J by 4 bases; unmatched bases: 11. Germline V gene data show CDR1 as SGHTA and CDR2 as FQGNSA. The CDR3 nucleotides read TGTGCCAGCAGCCCCTCGGGGGGGCGATCGGCAGATACGCAGTATTTT. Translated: CASSPSGGRSADTQYF. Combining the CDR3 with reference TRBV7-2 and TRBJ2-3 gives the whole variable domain GAGVSQSPSNKVTEKGKDVELRCDPISGHTALYWYRQSLGQGLEFLIYFQGNSAPDKSGLPSDRFSAERTGGSVSTLTIQRTQQEDSAVYLCASSPSGGRSADTQYFGPGTRLTVL.

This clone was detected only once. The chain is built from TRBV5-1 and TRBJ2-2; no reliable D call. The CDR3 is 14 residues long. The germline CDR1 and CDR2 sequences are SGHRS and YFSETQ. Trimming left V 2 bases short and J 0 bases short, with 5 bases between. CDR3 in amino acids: CASSLGTNTGELFF. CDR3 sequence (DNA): TGCGCCAGCAGCTTAGGGACGAACACCGGGGAGCTGTTTTTT.

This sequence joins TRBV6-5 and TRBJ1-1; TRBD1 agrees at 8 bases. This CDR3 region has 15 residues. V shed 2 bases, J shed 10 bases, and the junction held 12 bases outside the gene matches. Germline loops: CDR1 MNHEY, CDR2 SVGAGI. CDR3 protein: CASSYIGQGGLLAFF. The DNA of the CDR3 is TGTGCCAGCAGTTACATAGGACAGGGCGGTTTGCTAGCTTTCTTT.

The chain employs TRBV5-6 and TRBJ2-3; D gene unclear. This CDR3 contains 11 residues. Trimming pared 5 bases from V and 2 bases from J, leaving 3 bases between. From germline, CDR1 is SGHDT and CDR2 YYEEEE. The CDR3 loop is CASRHTDTQYF. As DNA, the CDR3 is TGTGCCAGCAGGCACACAGATACGCAGTATTTT.

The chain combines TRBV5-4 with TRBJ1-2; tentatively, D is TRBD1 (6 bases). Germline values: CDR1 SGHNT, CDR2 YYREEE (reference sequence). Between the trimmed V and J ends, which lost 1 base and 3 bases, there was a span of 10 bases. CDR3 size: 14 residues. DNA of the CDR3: TGTGCCAGCAGCTTGCCCAGGGGAGACTATGGCTACACCTTC. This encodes CASSLPRGDYGYTF.

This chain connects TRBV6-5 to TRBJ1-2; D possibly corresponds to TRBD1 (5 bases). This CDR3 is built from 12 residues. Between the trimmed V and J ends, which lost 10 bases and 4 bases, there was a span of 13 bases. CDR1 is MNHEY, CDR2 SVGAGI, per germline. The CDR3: CATQGFGYGYTF. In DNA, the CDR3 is TGTGCCACCCAGGGATTTGGCTATGGCTACACCTTC.

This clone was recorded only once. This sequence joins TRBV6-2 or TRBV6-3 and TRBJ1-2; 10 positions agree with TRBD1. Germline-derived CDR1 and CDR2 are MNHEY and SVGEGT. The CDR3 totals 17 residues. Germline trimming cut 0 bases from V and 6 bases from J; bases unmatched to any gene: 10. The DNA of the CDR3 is TGTGCCAGCAGTTACTCCACCATTCCCGGGACAGGGGATGGCTACACCTTC. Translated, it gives CASSYSTIPGTGDGYTF.

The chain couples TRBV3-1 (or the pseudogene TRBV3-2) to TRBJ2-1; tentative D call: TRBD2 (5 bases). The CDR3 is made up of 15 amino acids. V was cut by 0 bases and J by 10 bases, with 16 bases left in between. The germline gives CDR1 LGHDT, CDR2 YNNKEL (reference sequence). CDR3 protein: CASSQDSSGSGEQFF. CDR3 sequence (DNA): TGTGCCAGCAGCCAAGATAGCTCGGGGTCGGGGGAGCAGTTCTTC.

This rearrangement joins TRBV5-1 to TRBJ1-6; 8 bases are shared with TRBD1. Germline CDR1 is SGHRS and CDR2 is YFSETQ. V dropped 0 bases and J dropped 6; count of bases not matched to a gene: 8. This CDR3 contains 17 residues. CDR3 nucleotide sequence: TGCGCCAGCAGCTTGGTTGCAGGGGGCGAAGGTAATTCACCCCTCCACTTT. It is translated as CASSLVAGGEGNSPLHF.

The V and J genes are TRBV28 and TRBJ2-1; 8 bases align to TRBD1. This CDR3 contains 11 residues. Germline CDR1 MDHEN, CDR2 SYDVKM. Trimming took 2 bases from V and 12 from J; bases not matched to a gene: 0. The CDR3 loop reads CASSLQGAQFF. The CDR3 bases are TGTGCCAGCAGTTTACAGGGGGCGCAGTTCTTC.